Detailed here is one T cell receptor (beta chain). The protocol was immunoSEQ multiplex PCR, while the TCRdb copy is restricted to in-frame clones and leaves out a portion. This sample has a few hundred thousand clones, with roughly 84% found just once. This record belongs to a study of blood T cell repertoires in COVID-19. Study-level information: Specimens from acute and convalescent COVID-19 originated in the United States, Italy and Spain. T cells, B-cell-depleted T cells, or PBMCs supplied cDNA or gDNA.

The CDR3 is made up of 12 amino acids. V trimming: 6 bases; J trimming: 8 bases; junction bases outside the gene matches: 3. In germline, CDR1 is KGHSH, CDR2 LQKENI. This TCR was recovered from a middle-aged man with active or convalescent COVID-19. Sequenced: peripheral blood. The chain couples TRBV18 to TRBJ1-1; TRBD1 matches at 10 bases. CDR3 region: CASSPGQGEAFF. For the CDR3, the DNA is TGTGCCAGCTCGCCGGGACAGGGGGAAGCTTTCTTT.